The source of this TCR beta chain is a study of blood T cell repertoires in COVID-19. At the level of the study: Spain, Italy and the United States supplied samples that represented acute and convalescent COVID-19. T cells, B-cell-depleted T cells, or PBMCs provided the cDNA or gDNA that served as material.

The germline V gene has CDR1 LGHNA and CDR2 YNFKEQ. V was trimmed by 1 base and J by 0 bases, leaving 16 bases between them. This CDR3 spans 17 amino acids. In the original analysis: Using reference gene primer amplification, nucleated cell counts were estimated. This table comes from immunoSEQ multiplex PCR, and its TCRdb copy is limited to in-frame clones, with some not included. That table is the source of V, J and clone size, and D and trimming were worked out from the DNA. The repertoire holds approximately 60,000 clones, with 83% as singletons. The sequencing input was peripheral blood. The rearrangement uses TRBV4-2 and TRBJ2-7, with TRBD2 as a possible D gene (6 bases). This TCR derives from a human donor in a cohort sampled during active COVID-19. The CDR3 spells CASSQAWLSSASYEQYF. CDR3 nucleotides: TGTGCCAGCAGCCAAGCGTGGTTGTCTAGCGCCTCCTACGAGCAGTACTTC.